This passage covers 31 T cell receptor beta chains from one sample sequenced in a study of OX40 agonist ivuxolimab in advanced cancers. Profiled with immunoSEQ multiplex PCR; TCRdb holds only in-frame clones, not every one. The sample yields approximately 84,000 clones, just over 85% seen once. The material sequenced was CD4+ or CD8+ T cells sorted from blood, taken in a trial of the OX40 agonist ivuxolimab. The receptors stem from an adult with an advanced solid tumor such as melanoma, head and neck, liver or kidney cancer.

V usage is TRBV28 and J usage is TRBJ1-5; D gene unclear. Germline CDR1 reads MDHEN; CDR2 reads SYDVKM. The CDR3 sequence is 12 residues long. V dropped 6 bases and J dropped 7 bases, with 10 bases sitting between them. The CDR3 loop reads CASRKSGQPQHF. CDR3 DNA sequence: TGTGCCAGCAGGAAGTCCGGGCAGCCCCAGCATTTT. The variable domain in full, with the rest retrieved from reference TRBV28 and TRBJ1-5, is DVKVTQSSRYLVKRTGEKVFLECVQDMDHENMFWYRQDPGLGLRLIYFSYDVKMKEKGDIPEGYSVSREKKERFSLILESASTNQTSMYLCASRKSGQPQHFGDGTRLSIL.

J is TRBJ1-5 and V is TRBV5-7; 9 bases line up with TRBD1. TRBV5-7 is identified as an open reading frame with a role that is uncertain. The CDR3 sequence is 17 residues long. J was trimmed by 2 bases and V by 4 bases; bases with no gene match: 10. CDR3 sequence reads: CASSGTTGGLGNQPQHF. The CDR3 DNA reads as TGTGCCAGCAGCGGAACAACAGGGGGCTTGGGCAATCAGCCCCAGCATTTT.

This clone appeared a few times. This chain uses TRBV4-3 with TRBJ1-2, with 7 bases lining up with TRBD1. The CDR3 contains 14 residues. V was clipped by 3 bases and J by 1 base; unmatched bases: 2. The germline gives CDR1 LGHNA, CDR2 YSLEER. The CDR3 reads CASSHAGGNYGYTF. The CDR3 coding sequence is TGCGCCAGCAGCCATGCAGGGGGTAACTATGGCTACACCTTC.

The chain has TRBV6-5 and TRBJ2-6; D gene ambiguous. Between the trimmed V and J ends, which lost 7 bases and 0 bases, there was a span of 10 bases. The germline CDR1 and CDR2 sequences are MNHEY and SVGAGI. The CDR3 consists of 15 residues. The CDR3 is CASTGRHSGANVLTF. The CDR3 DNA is TGTGCCAGCACCGGACGGCACTCTGGGGCCAACGTCCTGACTTTC.

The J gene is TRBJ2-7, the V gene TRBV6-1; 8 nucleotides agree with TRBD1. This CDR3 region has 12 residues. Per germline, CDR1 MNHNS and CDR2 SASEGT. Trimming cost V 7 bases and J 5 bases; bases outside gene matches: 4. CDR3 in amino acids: CASIAGGNEQYF. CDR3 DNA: TGTGCCAGCATCGCAGGGGGCAACGAGCAGTACTTC.

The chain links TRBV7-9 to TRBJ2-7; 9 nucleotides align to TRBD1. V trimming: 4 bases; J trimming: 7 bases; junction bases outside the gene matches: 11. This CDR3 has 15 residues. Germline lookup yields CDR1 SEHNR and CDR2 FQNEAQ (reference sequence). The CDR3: CASSSPGTGLGEQYF. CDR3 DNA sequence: TGTGCCAGCAGCTCACCCGGGACAGGGCTTGGGGAGCAGTACTTC.

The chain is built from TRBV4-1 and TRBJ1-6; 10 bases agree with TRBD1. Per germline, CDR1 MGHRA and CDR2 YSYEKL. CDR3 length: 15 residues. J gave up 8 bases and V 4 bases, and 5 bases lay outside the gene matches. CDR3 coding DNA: TGCGCCAGCAGCCCTCCCGGGACAGGGGATTCACCCCTCCACTTT. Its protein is CASSPPGTGDSPLHF.

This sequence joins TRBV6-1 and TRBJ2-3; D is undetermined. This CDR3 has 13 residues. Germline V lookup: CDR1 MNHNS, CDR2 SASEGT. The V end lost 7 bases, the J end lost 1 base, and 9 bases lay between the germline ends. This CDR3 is CASKSRGTDTQYF. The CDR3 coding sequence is TGTGCCAGCAAAAGTCGGGGCACAGATACGCAGTATTTT.

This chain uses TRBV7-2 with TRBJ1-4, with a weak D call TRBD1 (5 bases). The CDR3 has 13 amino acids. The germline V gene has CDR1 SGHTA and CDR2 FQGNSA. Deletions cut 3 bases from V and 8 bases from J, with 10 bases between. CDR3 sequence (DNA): TGTGCCAGCAGCTTGGGGGGAGGCGAAAAACTGTTTTTT. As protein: CASSLGGGEKLFF.

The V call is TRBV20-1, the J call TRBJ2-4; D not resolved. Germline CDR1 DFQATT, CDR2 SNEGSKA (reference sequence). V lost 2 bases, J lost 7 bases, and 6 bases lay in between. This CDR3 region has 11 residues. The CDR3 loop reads CSARLGNIQYF. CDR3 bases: TGCAGTGCTAGACTGGGGAACATTCAGTACTTC.

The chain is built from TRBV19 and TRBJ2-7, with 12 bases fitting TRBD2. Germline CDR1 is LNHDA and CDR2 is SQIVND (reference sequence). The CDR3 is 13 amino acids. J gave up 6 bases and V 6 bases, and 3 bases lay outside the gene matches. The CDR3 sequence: CASREGLAGEQYF. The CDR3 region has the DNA TGTGCCAGTAGAGAGGGACTAGCGGGCGAGCAGTACTTC.

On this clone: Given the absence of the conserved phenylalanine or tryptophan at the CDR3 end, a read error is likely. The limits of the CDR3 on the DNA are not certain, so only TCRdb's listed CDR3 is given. The CDR3 protein is CASSYGRQPLY. V gene TRBV6-5 combines with J gene TRBJ1-2; the table's D call TRBD1 went unverified against the DNA. The CDR3 region is 11 residues in length, termini included. CDR1 MNHEY and CDR2 SVGAGI come from the germline V gene.

The CDR3 loop is CAIRRNRGQYEQYF. The CDR3 DNA is TGTGCCATCAGGCGTAACAGGGGGCAATACGAGCAGTACTTC. The chain uses TRBV10-3 and TRBJ2-7; 9 bases are a match to TRBD1. The CDR3 length is 14 residues. The trim removed 6 bases at V and 4 bases at J, leaving 7 bases unmatched. Germline lookup yields CDR1 ENHRY and CDR2 SYGVKD.

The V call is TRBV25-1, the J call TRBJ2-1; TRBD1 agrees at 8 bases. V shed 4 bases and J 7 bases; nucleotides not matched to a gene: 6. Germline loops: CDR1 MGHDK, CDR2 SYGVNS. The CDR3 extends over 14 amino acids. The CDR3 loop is CASSAGQGRNEQFF. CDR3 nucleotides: TGTGCCAGCAGTGCCGGACAGGGTCGGAATGAGCAGTTCTTC.

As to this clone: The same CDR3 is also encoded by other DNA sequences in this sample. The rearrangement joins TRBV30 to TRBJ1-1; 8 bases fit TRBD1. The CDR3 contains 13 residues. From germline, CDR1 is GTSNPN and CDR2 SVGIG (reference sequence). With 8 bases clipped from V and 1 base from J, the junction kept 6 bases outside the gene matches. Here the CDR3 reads CAGNDRGNTEAFF. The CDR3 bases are TGTGCCGGGAACGACAGGGGGAACACTGAAGCTTTCTTT.

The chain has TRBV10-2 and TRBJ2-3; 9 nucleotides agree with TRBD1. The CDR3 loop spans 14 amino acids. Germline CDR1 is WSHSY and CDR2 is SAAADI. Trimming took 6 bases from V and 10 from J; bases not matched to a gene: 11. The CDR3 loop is CASRSPDRGYPQYF. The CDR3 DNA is TGCGCCAGCAGATCCCCTGACAGGGGGTATCCGCAGTATTTT.

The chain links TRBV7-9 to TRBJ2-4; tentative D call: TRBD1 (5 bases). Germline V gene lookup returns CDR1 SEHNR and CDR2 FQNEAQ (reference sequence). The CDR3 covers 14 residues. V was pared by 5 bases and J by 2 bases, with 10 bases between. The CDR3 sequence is CASSPQGTKNIQYF. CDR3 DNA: TGTGCCAGCAGCCCCCAGGGTACCAAAAACATTCAGTACTTC.

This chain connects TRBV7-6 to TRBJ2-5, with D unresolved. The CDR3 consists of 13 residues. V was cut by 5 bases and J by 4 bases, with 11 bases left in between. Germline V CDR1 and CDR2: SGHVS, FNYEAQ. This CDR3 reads CASSLAVRETQYF. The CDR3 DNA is TGTGCCAGCAGCCTCGCCGTGAGAGAGACCCAGTACTTC.

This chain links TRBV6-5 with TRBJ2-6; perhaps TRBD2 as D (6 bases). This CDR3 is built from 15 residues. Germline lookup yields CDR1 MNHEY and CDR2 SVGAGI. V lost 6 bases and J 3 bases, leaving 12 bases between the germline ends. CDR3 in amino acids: CASRRGRSGANVLTF. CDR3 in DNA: TGTGCCAGCAGAAGAGGGAGGAGTGGGGCCAACGTCCTGACTTTC.

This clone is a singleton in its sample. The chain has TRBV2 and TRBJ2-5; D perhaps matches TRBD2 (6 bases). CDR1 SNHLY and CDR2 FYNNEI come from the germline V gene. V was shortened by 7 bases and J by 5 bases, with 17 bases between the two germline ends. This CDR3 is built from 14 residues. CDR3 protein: CASKPRGPRETQYF. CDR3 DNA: TGTGCCAGCAAACCGCGGGGCCCCCGGGAGACCCAGTACTTC.

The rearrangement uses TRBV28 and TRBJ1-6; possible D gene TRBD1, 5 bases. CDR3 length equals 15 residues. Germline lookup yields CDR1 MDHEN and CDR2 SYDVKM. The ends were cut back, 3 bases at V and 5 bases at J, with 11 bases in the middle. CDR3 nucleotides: TGTGCCAGCAGTTTGGGACCAGAACATAATTCACCCCTCCACTTT. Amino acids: CASSLGPEHNSPLHF.

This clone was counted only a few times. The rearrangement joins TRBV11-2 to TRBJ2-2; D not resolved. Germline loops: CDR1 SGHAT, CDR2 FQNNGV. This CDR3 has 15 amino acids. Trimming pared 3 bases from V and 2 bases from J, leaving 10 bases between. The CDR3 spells CASSFVRSNTGELFF. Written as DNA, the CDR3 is TGTGCCAGCAGCTTTGTTAGAAGTAACACCGGGGAGCTGTTTTTT.

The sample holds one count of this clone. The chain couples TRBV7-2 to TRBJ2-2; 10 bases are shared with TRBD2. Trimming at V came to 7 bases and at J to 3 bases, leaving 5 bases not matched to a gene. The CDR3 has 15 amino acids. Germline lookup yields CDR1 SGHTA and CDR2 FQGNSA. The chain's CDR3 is CASTFLAGDTGELFF. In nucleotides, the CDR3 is TGTGCCAGCACCTTTCTAGCGGGGGACACCGGGGAGCTGTTTTTT.

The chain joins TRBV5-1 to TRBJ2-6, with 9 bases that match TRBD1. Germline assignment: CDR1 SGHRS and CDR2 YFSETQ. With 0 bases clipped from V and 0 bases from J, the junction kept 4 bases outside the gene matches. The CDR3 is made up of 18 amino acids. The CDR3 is CASSLAGQGRSGANVLTF. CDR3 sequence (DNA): TGCGCCAGCAGCTTGGCTGGACAGGGGCGCTCTGGGGCCAACGTCCTGACTTTC.

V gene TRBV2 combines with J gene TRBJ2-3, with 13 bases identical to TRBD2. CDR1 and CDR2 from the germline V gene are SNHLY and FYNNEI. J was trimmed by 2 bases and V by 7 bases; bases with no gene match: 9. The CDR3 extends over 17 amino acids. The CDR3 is CASKRLAGGYNTDTQYF. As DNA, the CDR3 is TGTGCCAGCAAGAGACTAGCGGGGGGCTATAACACAGATACGCAGTATTTT.

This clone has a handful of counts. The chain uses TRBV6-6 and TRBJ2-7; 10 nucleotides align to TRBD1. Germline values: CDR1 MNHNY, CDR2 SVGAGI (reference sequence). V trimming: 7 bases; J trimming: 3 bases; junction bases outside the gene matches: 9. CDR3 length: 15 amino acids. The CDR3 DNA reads TGTGCCAGCACTGTATCCGGGACAGGGGACTACGAGCAGTACTTC. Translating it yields CASTVSGTGDYEQYF.

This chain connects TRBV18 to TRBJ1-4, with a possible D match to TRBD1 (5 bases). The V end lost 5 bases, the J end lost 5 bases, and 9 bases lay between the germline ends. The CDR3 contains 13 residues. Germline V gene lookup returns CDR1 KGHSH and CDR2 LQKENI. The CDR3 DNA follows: TGTGCCAGCTCATCGGACACGAATGAAAAACTGTTTTTT. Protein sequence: CASSSDTNEKLFF.

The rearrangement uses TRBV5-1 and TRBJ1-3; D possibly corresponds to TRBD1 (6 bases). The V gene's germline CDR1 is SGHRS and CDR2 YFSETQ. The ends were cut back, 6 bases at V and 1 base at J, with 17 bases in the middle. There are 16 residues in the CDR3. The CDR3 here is CASTQGGGWSGNTIYF. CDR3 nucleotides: TGCGCCAGCACCCAAGGGGGGGGCTGGTCTGGAAACACCATATATTTT. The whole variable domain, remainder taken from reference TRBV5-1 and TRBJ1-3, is KAGVTQTPRYLIKTRGQQVTLSCSPISGHRSVSWYQQTPGQGLQFLFEYFSETQRNKGNFPGRFSGRQFSNSRSEMNVSTLELGDSALYLCASTQGGGWSGNTIYFGEGSWLTVV.

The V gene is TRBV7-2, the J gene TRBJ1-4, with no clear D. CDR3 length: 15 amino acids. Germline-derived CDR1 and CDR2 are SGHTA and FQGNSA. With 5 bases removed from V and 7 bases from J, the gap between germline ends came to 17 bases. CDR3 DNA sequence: TGTGCCAGCAGCCCCAATCTCGGATCGGGTGAAAAACTGTTTTTT. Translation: CASSPNLGSGEKLFF.

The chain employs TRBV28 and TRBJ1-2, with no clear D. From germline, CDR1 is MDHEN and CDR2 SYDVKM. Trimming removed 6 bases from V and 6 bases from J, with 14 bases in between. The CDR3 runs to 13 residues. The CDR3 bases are TGTGCCAGCAGCCCCGTCCAGATGAATGGCTACACCTTC. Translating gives CASSPVQMNGYTF.

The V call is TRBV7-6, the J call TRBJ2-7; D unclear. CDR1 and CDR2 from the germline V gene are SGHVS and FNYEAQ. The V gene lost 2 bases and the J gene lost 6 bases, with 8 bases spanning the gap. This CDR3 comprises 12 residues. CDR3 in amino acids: CASSLPQAEQYF. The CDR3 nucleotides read TGTGCCAGCAGCTTACCCCAGGCCGAGCAGTACTTC.